This record covers a single TCR beta chain. Its antigen specificity is not known. Compared with germline, one end of the junction differs, possibly owing to a read error. This entry is derived from a study of CD4 and CD8 cells across lung adenocarcinoma regions (dated by TCRdb to about 2018). Turning to the overall study: Intratumor heterogeneity of the T cell receptor repertoire was examined by comparing tumor centers with tumor margins.

Donors were patients with localized lung adenocarcinoma, a subtype of non-small cell lung cancer. The centers of localized lung adenocarcinomas were where the samples came from. For TCR repertoire analysis, CD8+ T cells taken from tumor tissue were profiled apart from CD4+ T cells. Preparation of the library involved PCR. This sample was sequenced with a HiSeq X Ten. TCRdb cleaned the public reads at Q25 with fastp, built clones with MiXCR and kept in-frame beta chains. Identical CDR3 proteins give one entry, which carries the most common genes and DNA. This sample lists approximately 8,800 distinct CDR3 sequences; about 59% were detected once. 20% of the sample comes from the top ten. Spanning cysteine to phenylalanine, the CDR3 consists of 13 amino acids. Left in the record is the CDR3 DNA by itself, 39 bases read in frame from the first base. The germline V gene sets CDR1 to SGHTA and CDR2 to FQGNSA.

Sequenced material: CD8+ T cells from the center of a lung tumor. Taken with the paper, the label for cell subset or site translates to: tumor center region. This chain joins TRBV7-2 to TRBJ2-1; the D segment cannot be called with confidence. This receptor was taken from a female donor with lung adenocarcinoma. The CD4 and CD8 labels of this study may be unreliable. The DNA sequence is TGTGCCAAGAGCTTAGAAGGCGGCAGTGAGCAGTTTTTC. This gives the protein CAKSLEGGSEQFF.